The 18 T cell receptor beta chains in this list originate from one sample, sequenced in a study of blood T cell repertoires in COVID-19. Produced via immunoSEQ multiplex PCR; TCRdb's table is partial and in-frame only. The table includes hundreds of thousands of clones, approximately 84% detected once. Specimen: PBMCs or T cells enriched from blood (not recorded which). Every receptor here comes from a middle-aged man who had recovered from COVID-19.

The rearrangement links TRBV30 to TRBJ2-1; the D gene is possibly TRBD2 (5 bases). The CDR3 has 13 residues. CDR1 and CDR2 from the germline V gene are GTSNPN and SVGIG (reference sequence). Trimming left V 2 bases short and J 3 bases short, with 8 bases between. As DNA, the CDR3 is TGTGCCTGGAGTAACGGGGTCTACAATGAGCAGTTCTTC. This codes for CAWSNGVYNEQFF.

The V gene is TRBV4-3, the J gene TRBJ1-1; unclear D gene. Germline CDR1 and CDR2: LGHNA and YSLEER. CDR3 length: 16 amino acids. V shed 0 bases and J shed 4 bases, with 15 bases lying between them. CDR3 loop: CASSQDLEQSITEAFF. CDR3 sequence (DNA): TGCGCCAGCAGCCAAGATTTGGAGCAGTCGATCACTGAAGCTTTCTTT.

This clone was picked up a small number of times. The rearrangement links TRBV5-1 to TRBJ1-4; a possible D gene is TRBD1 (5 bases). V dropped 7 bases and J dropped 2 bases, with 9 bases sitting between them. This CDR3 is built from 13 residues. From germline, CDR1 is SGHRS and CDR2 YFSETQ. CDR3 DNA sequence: TGCGCCAGCTCGGACACTACTAATGAAAAACTGTTTTTT. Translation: CASSDTTNEKLFF. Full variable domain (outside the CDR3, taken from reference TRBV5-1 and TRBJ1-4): KAGVTQTPRYLIKTRGQQVTLSCSPISGHRSVSWYQQTPGQGLQFLFEYFSETQRNKGNFPGRFSGRQFSNSRSEMNVSTLELGDSALYLCASSDTTNEKLFFGSGTQLSVL.

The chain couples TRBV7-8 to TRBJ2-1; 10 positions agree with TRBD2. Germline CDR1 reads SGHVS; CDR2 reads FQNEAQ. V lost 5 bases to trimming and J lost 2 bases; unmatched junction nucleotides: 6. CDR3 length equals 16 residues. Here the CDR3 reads CASSKPGLAPYNEQFF. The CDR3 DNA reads TGTGCCAGCAGCAAACCGGGACTAGCGCCCTACAATGAGCAGTTCTTC.

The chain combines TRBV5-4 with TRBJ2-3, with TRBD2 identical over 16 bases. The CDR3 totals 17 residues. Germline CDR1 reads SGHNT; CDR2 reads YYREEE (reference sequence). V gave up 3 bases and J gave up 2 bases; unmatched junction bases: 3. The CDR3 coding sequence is TGTGCCAGCAGCTCCGGGACTAGCGGGGGGGCCACAGATACGCAGTATTTT. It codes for CASSSGTSGGATDTQYF.

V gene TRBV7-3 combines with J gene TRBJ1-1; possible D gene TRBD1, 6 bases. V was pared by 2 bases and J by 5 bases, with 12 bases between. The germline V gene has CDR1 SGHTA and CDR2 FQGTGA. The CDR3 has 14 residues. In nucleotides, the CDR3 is TGTGCCAGCAGCTTAGGCGAGACAGGAACTGAAGCTTTCTTT. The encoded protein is CASSLGETGTEAFF.

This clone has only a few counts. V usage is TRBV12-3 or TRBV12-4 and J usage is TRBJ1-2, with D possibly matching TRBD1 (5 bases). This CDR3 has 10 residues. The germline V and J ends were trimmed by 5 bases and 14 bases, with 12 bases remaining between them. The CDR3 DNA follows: TGTGCCAGCAGTCGGCAGGGTCTGACCTTC. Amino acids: CASSRQGLTF.

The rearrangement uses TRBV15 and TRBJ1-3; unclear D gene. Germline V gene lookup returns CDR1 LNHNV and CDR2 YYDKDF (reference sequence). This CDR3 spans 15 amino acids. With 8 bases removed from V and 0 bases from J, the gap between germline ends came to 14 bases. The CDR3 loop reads CATHSGVTSGNTIYF. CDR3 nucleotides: TGTGCCACCCACTCCGGGGTGACCTCTGGAAACACCATATATTTT.

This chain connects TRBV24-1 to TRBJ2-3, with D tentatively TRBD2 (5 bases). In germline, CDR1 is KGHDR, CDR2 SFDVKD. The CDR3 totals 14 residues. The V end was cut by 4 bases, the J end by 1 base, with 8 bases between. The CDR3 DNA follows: TGTGCCACCAGTGAAGCGAGGGGCACAGATACGCAGTATTTT. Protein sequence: CATSEARGTDTQYF.

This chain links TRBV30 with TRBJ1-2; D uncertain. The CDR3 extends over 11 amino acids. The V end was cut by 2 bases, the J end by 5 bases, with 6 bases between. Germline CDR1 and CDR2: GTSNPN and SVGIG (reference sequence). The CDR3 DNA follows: TGTGCCTGGAGTCTGCAGTATGGCTACACCTTC. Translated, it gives CAWSLQYGYTF.

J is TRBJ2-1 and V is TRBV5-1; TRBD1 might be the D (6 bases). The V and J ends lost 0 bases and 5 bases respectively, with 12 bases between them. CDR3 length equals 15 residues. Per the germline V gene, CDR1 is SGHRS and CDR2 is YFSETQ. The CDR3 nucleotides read TGCGCCAGCAGCTTGGATCTTGGGACAAACAATGAGCAGTTCTTC. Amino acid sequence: CASSLDLGTNNEQFF.

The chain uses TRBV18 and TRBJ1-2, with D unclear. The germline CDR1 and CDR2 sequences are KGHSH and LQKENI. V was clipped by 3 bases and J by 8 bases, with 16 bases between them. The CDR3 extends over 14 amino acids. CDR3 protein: CASSPSGPPGGYTF. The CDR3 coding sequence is TGTGCCAGCTCACCCTCAGGCCCACCAGGCGGCTACACCTTC. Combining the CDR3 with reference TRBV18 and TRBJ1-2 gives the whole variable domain NAGVMQNPRHLVRRRGQEARLRCSPMKGHSHVYWYRQLPEEGLKFMVYLQKENIIDESGMPKERFSAEFPKEGPSILRIQQVVRGDSAAYFCASSPSGPPGGYTFGSGTRLTVV.

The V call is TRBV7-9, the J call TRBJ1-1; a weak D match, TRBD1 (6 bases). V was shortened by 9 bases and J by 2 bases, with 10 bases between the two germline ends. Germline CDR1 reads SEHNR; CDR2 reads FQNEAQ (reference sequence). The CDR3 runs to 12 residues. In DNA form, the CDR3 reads TGTGCCAGAGACAGGCTAAACACTGAAGCTTTCTTT. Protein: CARDRLNTEAFF.

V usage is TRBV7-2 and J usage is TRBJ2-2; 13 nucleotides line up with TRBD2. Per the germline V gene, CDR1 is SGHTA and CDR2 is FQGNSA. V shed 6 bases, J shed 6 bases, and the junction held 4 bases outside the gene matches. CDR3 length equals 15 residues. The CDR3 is CASSTSGGAPGELFF. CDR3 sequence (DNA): TGTGCCAGCAGTACTAGCGGGGGGGCCCCCGGGGAGCTGTTTTTT.

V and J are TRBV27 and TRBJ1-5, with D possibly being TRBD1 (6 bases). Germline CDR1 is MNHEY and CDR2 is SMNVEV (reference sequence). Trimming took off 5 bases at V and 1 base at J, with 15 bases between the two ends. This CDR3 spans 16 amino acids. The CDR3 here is CASSRGGGWSNQPQHF. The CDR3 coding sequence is TGTGCCAGCAGTCGAGGTGGGGGCTGGAGCAATCAGCCCCAGCATTTT.

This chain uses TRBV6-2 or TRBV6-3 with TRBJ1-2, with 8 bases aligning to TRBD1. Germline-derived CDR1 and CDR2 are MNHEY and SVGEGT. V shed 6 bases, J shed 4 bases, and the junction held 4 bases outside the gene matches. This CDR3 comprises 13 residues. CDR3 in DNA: TGTGCCAGCAGCCGTGACAGGGGCTATGGCTACACCTTC. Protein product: CASSRDRGYGYTF.

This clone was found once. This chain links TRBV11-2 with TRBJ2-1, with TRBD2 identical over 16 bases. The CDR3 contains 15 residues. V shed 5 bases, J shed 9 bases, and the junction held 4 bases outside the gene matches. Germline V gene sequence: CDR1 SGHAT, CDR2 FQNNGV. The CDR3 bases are TGTGCCAGCAGCGTGGGACTAGCGGGAGGGGGTGAGCAGTTCTTC. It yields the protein CASSVGLAGGGEQFF. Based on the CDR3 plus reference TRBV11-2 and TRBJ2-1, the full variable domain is EAGVAQSPRYKIIEKRQSVAFWCNPISGHATLYWYQQILGQGPKLLIQFQNNGVVDDSQLPKDRFSAERLKGVDSTLKIQPAKLEDSAVYLCASSVGLAGGGEQFFGPGTRLTVL.

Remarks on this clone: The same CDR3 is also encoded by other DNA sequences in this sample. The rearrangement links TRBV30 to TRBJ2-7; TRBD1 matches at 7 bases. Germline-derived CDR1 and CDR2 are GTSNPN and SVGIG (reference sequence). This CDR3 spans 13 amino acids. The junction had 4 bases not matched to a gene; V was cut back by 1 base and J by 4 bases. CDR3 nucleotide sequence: TGTGCCTGGAGTGGAGGGGGCGGTTACGAGCAGTACTTC. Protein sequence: CAWSGGGGYEQYF.